These 20 T cell receptor beta chains were sequenced from one sample in a study of blood T cell repertoires in COVID-19. Only in-frame clones appear in the TCRdb table, and some are missing; sequencing was by immunoSEQ multiplex PCR. Among approximately 90,000 clones, approximately 86% were seen once, and the ten largest hold roughly 1.2%. The source material was peripheral blood. The receptors originated from a man at least 80 years old with active or convalescent COVID-19.

This sequence joins TRBV6-1 and TRBJ2-7, with a possible D match to TRBD2 (6 bases). Germline V CDR1 and CDR2: MNHNS, SASEGT. The CDR3 runs to 17 residues. Trimming removed 1 base from V and 2 bases from J, with 18 bases in between. For the CDR3, the DNA is TGTGCCAGCAGTGAAGGGGCTCGGGGGTTGACCGCCTACGAGCAGTACTTC. It translates to CASSEGARGLTAYEQYF.

This clone was seen just once. The gene calls are TRBV5-1 and TRBJ1-2; no reliable D call. CDR1 is SGHRS and CDR2 is YFSETQ in the germline V gene. The V end was cut by 3 bases, the J end by 1 base, with 10 bases between. The CDR3 length is 14 residues. CDR3 sequence: CASSSSGSNYGYTF. As DNA, the CDR3 is TGCGCCAGCAGCTCTTCTGGGAGTAACTATGGCTACACCTTC.

The sample holds a few counts of this clone. The rearrangement uses TRBV27 and TRBJ2-1; 12 bases map to TRBD2. Germline CDR1 and CDR2: MNHEY and SMNVEV (reference sequence). This CDR3 has 19 amino acids. The J segment lost 0 bases and the V segment lost 8 bases, leaving 14 bases of the junction unmatched. This CDR3 reads CASASKGLAGFSSYNEQFF. CDR3 nucleotides: TGTGCCAGCGCCTCAAAAGGACTAGCGGGATTCAGCTCCTACAATGAGCAGTTCTTC.

The chain has TRBV18 and TRBJ2-5; possible D gene TRBD1, 6 bases. The germline V gene has CDR1 KGHSH and CDR2 LQKENI. Trimming shortened V by 4 bases and J by 4 bases, and 16 bases separated the two germline ends. This CDR3 has 15 amino acids. The CDR3 bases are TGTGCCAGCTCACACGAGCAAGCCAGGGGAGAGACCCAGTACTTC. It encodes CASSHEQARGETQYF.

The chain uses TRBV21-1 and TRBJ2-1; TRBD1, the table's D call, was not compared with the DNA. TRBV21-1 is recorded as a pseudogene. The CDR3 contains 17 residues. This CDR3 is CASSKQNRGTLYNEQFF. The CDR3 nucleotides are TGTGCCAGCAGCAAACAGAACAGGGGAACCCTCTACAATGAGCAGTTCTTC.

This chain joins TRBV9 and TRBJ2-5, with TRBD2 identical over 10 bases. The junction had 9 bases not matched to a gene; V was cut back by 0 bases and J by 4 bases. The CDR3 has 17 amino acids. Per germline, CDR1 SGDLS and CDR2 YYNGEE. CDR3 nucleotide sequence: TGTGCCAGCAGCGTAGGCGCTAGCGGGAGTCTTGGAGAGACCCAGTACTTC. Encoded protein: CASSVGASGSLGETQYF.

In this sample, this clone turned up once. This chain uses TRBV24-1 with TRBJ2-3; no clear D. This CDR3 has 13 amino acids. CDR1 and CDR2 (germline): KGHDR, SFDVKD. V lost 4 bases, J lost 5 bases, and 9 bases lay in between. CDR3 DNA: TGTGCCACCAGTGACCCCCTCGTAGATACGCAGTATTTT. Amino acids: CATSDPLVDTQYF.

This chain links TRBV2 with TRBJ2-5; D not certain. V lost 2 bases and J 7 bases, leaving 8 bases between the germline ends. The CDR3 length is 12 residues. Germline V CDR1 and CDR2: SNHLY, FYNNEI. The CDR3 region is CASSEKQLTQYF. The CDR3 region has the DNA TGTGCCAGCAGTGAAAAGCAATTGACCCAGTACTTC.

The V call is TRBV18, the J call TRBJ2-7; 7 bases fit TRBD1. CDR3 length: 13 amino acids. Trimming removed 5 bases from V and 2 bases from J; junction bases left unmatched: 3. Germline-derived CDR1 and CDR2 are KGHSH and LQKENI. The CDR3 DNA reads TGTGCCAGCTCAGACGGACAGGCCTACGAGCAGTACTTC. This gives the protein CASSDGQAYEQYF.

V is TRBV5-6 and J is TRBJ1-4, with D tentatively TRBD1 (6 bases). The germline CDR1 and CDR2 sequences are SGHDT and YYEEEE. V lost 1 base to trimming and J lost 7 bases, with 17 bases between them. The CDR3 extends over 16 amino acids. The CDR3 sequence is CASSLLLAGAGEKLFF. The CDR3 nucleotides read TGTGCCAGCAGCTTGCTACTGGCAGGGGCAGGTGAAAAACTGTTTTTT.

The chain joins TRBV7-8 to TRBJ2-5, with D hard to call. Trimming took off 4 bases at V and 3 bases at J, with 15 bases between the two ends. The CDR3 is 15 residues long. Germline CDR1 SGHVS, CDR2 FQNEAQ. The CDR3 DNA reads as TGTGCCAGCAGCTCTACGCAAAGGAGAGAAGAGACCCAGTACTTC. This encodes CASSSTQRREETQYF.

This rearrangement joins TRBV5-1 to TRBJ1-1; a possible D gene is TRBD1 (5 bases). V dropped 0 bases and J dropped 8 bases, with 17 bases sitting between them. Germline V CDR1 and CDR2: SGHRS, YFSETQ. The CDR3 consists of 15 residues. CDR3 nucleotide sequence: TGCGCCAGCAGCTTGGAGGGGCAGGGCCAAACCGAAGCTTTCTTT. This gives the protein CASSLEGQGQTEAFF.

The rearrangement uses TRBV19 and TRBJ1-4, with D possibly TRBD1 on 6 matching bases. Germline CDR1 is LNHDA and CDR2 is SQIVND (reference sequence). Trimming cost V 4 bases and J 6 bases, with 15 bases left between them. This CDR3 has 15 residues. CDR3 residues: CASSKGPGDYEKLFF. The DNA of the CDR3 is TGTGCCAGTAGTAAGGGCCCAGGGGATTATGAAAAACTGTTTTTT.

This clone was picked up a small number of times. The CDR3 nucleotides are TGCGCCAGCAGTCAATCCCGACCGCCTTCGACATCGGAAGCTTTCTTT. Amino acids: CASSQSRPPSTSEAFF. V usage is TRBV23-1 and J usage is TRBJ1-1, with D unresolved. TRBV23-1 has ORF status, its function being uncertain. The V and J ends lost 0 bases and 8 bases respectively, with 19 bases between them. The CDR3 is 16 residues long.

This chain connects TRBV6-2 or TRBV6-3 to TRBJ2-1, with D maybe TRBD2 (6 bases). This CDR3 contains 16 residues. Germline CDR1 is MNHEY and CDR2 is SVGEGT. V was pared by 4 bases and J by 4 bases, with 17 bases between. The DNA for the CDR3 is TGTGCCAGCAGTTTGTCGGGAGCGGCAATATACAATGAGCAGTTCTTC. Residues: CASSLSGAAIYNEQFF.

This clone was seen only once. The rearrangement uses TRBV14 and TRBJ2-2, with TRBD1 identical over 9 bases. V shed 4 bases and J 4 bases; nucleotides not matched to a gene: 4. This CDR3 is 15 amino acids long. Germline CDR1 reads SGHDN; CDR2 reads FVKESK. CDR3 sequence (DNA): TGTGCCAGCAGCCGACCGGGACAGGGCACCGGGGAGCTGTTTTTT. Translating it yields CASSRPGQGTGELFF.

This chain joins TRBV7-3 and TRBJ2-1; 9 bases agree with TRBD1. Germline V gene lookup returns CDR1 SGHTA and CDR2 FQGTGA. The CDR3 runs to 12 residues. Trimming cost V 4 bases and J 11 bases; bases outside gene matches: 3. The CDR3 region is CASSSTGGKQFF. In DNA form, the CDR3 reads TGTGCCAGCAGCTCCACAGGGGGCAAGCAGTTCTTC.

V is TRBV28 and J is TRBJ2-5; D is perhaps TRBD1 (8 bases). The length of the CDR3 is 14 residues. Per the germline V gene, CDR1 is MDHEN and CDR2 is SYDVKM. With 4 bases removed from V and 1 base from J, the gap between germline ends came to 10 bases. The CDR3 DNA follows: TGTGCCAGCAGTTACAGGGGGGGCCAAGAGACCCAGTACTTC. It specifies CASSYRGGQETQYF.

This rearrangement joins TRBV5-4 to TRBJ1-1; 7 nucleotides align to TRBD1. The V gene end was trimmed by 4 bases and the J gene end by 0 bases; junction bases not matched to a gene: 6. Germline CDR1 is SGHNT and CDR2 is YYREEE (reference sequence). The CDR3 is 15 amino acids. The CDR3 DNA is TGTGCCAGCAGCGAAAGACAGGGATTGAACACTGAAGCTTTCTTT. Its protein product is CASSERQGLNTEAFF.

This chain joins TRBV5-4 and TRBJ2-2, with a tentative D call TRBD2 (6 bases). The V end was cut by 6 bases, the J end by 4 bases, with 16 bases between. CDR1 and CDR2 from the germline V gene are SGHNT and YYREEE (reference sequence). The CDR3 runs to 15 residues. CDR3 residues: CASTLGGASTGELFF. DNA of the CDR3: TGTGCCAGCACCCTCGGAGGGGCTAGCACCGGGGAGCTGTTTTTT.